This T cell receptor (beta chain) emerged from a study of human T cells and chemical hapten exposure. This clonotype was detected only a few times. TCRdb ran MiXCR on the RACE reads and lists one entry per CDR3 protein. Among about 340,000 distinct CDR3 sequences listed, 6% to 8.5% were seen once. Sample time point: patch test 1, 2 weeks after DPC sensitization. The sample's treatment: therapeutic diphenylcyclopropenone sensitization with weekly scalp DPC. The CDR3 covers 12 residues. V lost 8 bases to trimming and J lost 0 bases, with 5 bases between them. Germline CDR1 reads MGHDK; CDR2 reads SYGVNS.

The TCR comes from a woman between 18 and 29 years old with alopecia areata. Some clones in this sample may be carry-over from other donors' samples. V usage is TRBV25-1 and J usage is TRBJ1-3; D remains unclear. The input for sequencing was whole blood, taken in connection with sensitization to the hapten diphenylcyclopropenone (DPC). The CDR3 sequence: CASGFSGNTIYF. CDR3 nucleotides: TGTGCCAGCGGGTTCTCTGGAAACACCATATATTTT.